Sequencing of this TCR beta chain was carried out in a study of CD8+ T cells in alopecia areata. Findings and caveats of the study: Tofacitinib delivered significant drops in scalp clonality and in expanded CD8+ clones among the top 100.

A remark on this clone: What it recognizes is unknown.

The CDR3 runs to 17 residues. CDR1 is SGHRS, CDR2 YFSETQ, per germline. V dropped 4 bases and J dropped 3; count of bases not matched to a gene: 15. Following RNA extraction, reverse transcription yielded cDNA that acted as the sequencing template. Profiling relied on immunoSEQ multiplex PCR, and the TCRdb table lists in-frame clones only, not all of them. This table holds about 180,000 clones, about three fifths found once. The treatment here: oral pan-JAK inhibitor, 5-10 mg twice daily. The chain links TRBV5-1 to TRBJ2-7, with 8 bases aligning to TRBD1. This TCR was recovered from a human donor with alopecia areata. Material: CD4+ T cells sorted from blood, obtained at roughly week 55, from a patient treated with tofacitinib. Here the CDR3 DNA reads TGCGCCAGCAGCACCGGGACAGGTCTCAATATTTACTACGAGCAGTACTTC. Its protein is CASSTGTGLNIYYEQYF.